Below are 18 T cell receptor beta chains sequenced from a single sample in a study of vaccination and CD4 T cells after COVID-19. The Oncomine TCR Beta short-read assay was applied to DNA of cultured CD4+ T cells. TCRdb recomputed calls from the PCR reads with MiXCR, one row per CDR3 protein. The table lists roughly 2,100 distinct CDR3 sequences, around 60% of them singletons, with more than 60% in the top ten. Their antigen targets remain unknown. This sample's treatment: approximately 10-day PBMC culture with coronavirus spike peptide pools or control peptides (ViraFEST assay). CD4+ T cells that came from the unexposed donor were collected before the COVID-19 pandemic (2011-2018). Sequencing was carried out using CD4+ T cells from blood, cultured in vitro. Receptors originate from a human donor in good health.

DNA for the CDR3: TGCAGTGCTAACCCTAGGGGGACAGGGACTTCACCCCTCCACTTT. Residues: CSANPRGTGTSPLHF. The chain recombines TRBV20-1 with TRBJ1-6; TRBD1 matches at 9 bases. The CDR3 has 15 residues. Trimming at V came to 4 bases and at J to 9 bases, leaving 10 bases not matched to a gene. Germline V lookup: CDR1 DFQATT, CDR2 SNEGSKA (reference sequence).

This clonotype was seen just once. The J gene is TRBJ2-5, the V gene TRBV20-1, with a weak D call TRBD1 (6 bases). The ends were cut back, 5 bases at V and 2 bases at J, with 18 bases in the middle. The CDR3 consists of 15 residues. CDR1 and CDR2 from the germline V gene are DFQATT and SNEGSKA (reference sequence). This CDR3 is CSAPVTGTTQETQYF. The CDR3 nucleotides are TGCAGTGCTCCTGTCACCGGGACAACGCAAGAGACCCAGTACTTC.

This clonotype was seen just once. For the CDR3, the DNA is TGTGCCAGCAGTTTTATAGAGAGGGGGCTGAGGAATTCACCCCTCCACTTT. This translates into CASSFIERGLRNSPLHF. The rearrangement joins TRBV28 to TRBJ1-6; 7 bases line up with TRBD1. CDR3 size: 17 residues. Germline CDR1 reads MDHEN; CDR2 reads SYDVKM. V lost 3 bases, J lost 7 bases, and 12 bases stayed unmatched.

The genes are TRBV2 and TRBJ1-5; 7 nucleotides agree with TRBD1. There are 15 residues in the CDR3. Germline loops: CDR1 SNHLY, CDR2 FYNNEI. V lost 4 bases, J lost 3 bases, and 6 bases stayed unmatched. CDR3 sequence: CASSGGGRYNQPQHF. The CDR3 coding sequence is TGTGCCAGCAGTGGAGGGGGCAGGTACAATCAGCCCCAGCATTTT. The full variable domain, in which reference TRBV2 and TRBJ1-5 provide the parts outside the CDR3, is EPEVTQTPSHQVTQMGQEVILRCVPISNHLYFYWYRQILGQKVEFLVSFYNNEISEKSEIFDDQFSVERPDGSNFTLKIRSTKLEDSAMYFCASSGGGRYNQPQHFGDGTRLSIL.

The chain is built from TRBV4-1 and TRBJ1-2; weak D call: TRBD1 (5 bases). CDR1 MGHRA and CDR2 YSYEKL come from the germline V gene. The CDR3 is 19 amino acids. V was shortened by 0 bases and J by 3 bases, with 23 bases between the two germline ends. The CDR3 nucleotides read TGCGCCAGCAGCCAAGATCTCCTCCTGGTGGGGGGTACCTACTATGGCTACACCTTC. It codes for CASSQDLLLVGGTYYGYTF.

The chain carries TRBV2 and TRBJ1-2, with no clear D. The CDR3 totals 12 residues. CDR1 and CDR2 (germline): SNHLY, FYNNEI. Between the trimmed V and J ends, which lost 6 bases and 5 bases, there was a span of 10 bases. CDR3 DNA: TGTGCCAGCAGGGGCATGGGTTATGGCTACACCTTC. Residues: CASRGMGYGYTF.

This clonotype is a singleton in its sample. This chain connects TRBV4-1 to TRBJ2-1, with 7 nucleotides matching TRBD2. The CDR3 length is 16 residues. V shed 1 base and J 0 bases; nucleotides not matched to a gene: 3. The V gene's germline CDR1 is MGHRA and CDR2 YSYEKL. CDR3 residues: CASSQGGGYSYNEQFF. The CDR3 DNA is TGCGCCAGCAGCCAAGGGGGGGGGTACTCCTACAATGAGCAGTTCTTC.

The CDR3 sequence: CAIRGQGGPNTEAFF. In DNA, the CDR3 is TGTGCCATCCGAGGACAGGGAGGCCCAAACACTGAAGCTTTCTTT. The chain joins TRBV10-3 to TRBJ1-1; 8 bases map to TRBD1. Germline assignment: CDR1 ENHRY and CDR2 SYGVKD. The V and J ends lost 8 bases and 2 bases, in that order; junction bases with no gene match: 10. The CDR3 consists of 15 residues.

The rearrangement links TRBV19 to TRBJ1-2, with D maybe TRBD1 (5 bases). The CDR3 sequence is 12 residues long. Deletions cut 5 bases from V and 6 bases from J, with 10 bases between. Germline assignment: CDR1 LNHDA and CDR2 SQIVND (reference sequence). The CDR3 protein is CASSPQGDGYTF. The DNA of the CDR3 is TGTGCCAGTAGTCCTCAGGGTGATGGCTACACCTTC.

The chain has TRBV7-3 and TRBJ2-5; weak D call: TRBD2 (5 bases). V was clipped by 5 bases and J by 4 bases, with 17 bases between them. CDR1 SGHTA and CDR2 FQGTGA come from the germline V gene. The CDR3 is made up of 15 amino acids. CDR3 protein: CASSAQSGLGETQYF. Here the CDR3 DNA reads TGTGCCAGCAGCGCGCAATCGGGGTTGGGAGAGACCCAGTACTTC.

The chain joins TRBV6-2 or TRBV6-3 to TRBJ2-5, with no clear D. This CDR3 has 11 residues. The V gene lost 2 bases and the J gene lost 3 bases, with 1 base spanning the gap. Per germline, CDR1 MNHEY and CDR2 SVGEGT. CDR3 sequence: CASSYKETQYF. The DNA of the CDR3 is TGTGCCAGCAGTTACAAAGAGACCCAGTACTTC.

The chain couples TRBV7-2 to TRBJ1-2; no clear D. Germline CDR1 reads SGHTA; CDR2 reads FQGNSA. The CDR3 has 14 amino acids. Trimming took 1 base from V and 2 from J, leaving 8 bases between them. CDR3 sequence (DNA): TGTGCCAGCAGCTTAGATGGTGGGAACTATGGCTACACCTTC. It yields the protein CASSLDGGNYGYTF.

The CDR3 protein is CASSRPTRAAGNQPQHF. The CDR3 DNA sequence: TGTGCCAGCAGTCGACCCACCAGGGCCGCGGGCAATCAGCCCCAGCATTTT. The J gene is TRBJ1-5, the V gene TRBV6-2 or TRBV6-3, with D possibly being TRBD1 (5 bases). Trimming removed 5 bases at V and 2 bases at J, with 19 bases between. The CDR3 has 17 residues. From germline, CDR1 is MNHEY and CDR2 SVGEGT.

V usage is TRBV19 and J usage is TRBJ2-5; 10 bases agree with TRBD1. The CDR3 spans 16 residues. CDR1 and CDR2 from the germline V gene are LNHDA and SQIVND (reference sequence). The ends lost 5 bases at V and 4 bases at J; junction bases unmatched: 10. The CDR3 region is CASSSFIGTGVETQYF. For the CDR3, the DNA is TGTGCCAGTAGTTCCTTTATAGGGACAGGGGTAGAGACCCAGTACTTC. The full variable domain, in which reference TRBV19 and TRBJ2-5 provide the parts outside the CDR3, is DGGITQSPKYLFRKEGQNVTLSCEQNLNHDAMYWYRQDPGQGLRLIYYSQIVNDFQKGDIAEGYSVSREKKESFPLTVTSAQKNPTAFYLCASSSFIGTGVETQYFGPGTRLLVL.

V is TRBV7-2 and J is TRBJ2-5; D remains unclear. This CDR3 has 15 residues. CDR1 is SGHTA and CDR2 is FQGNSA in the germline V gene. Deletions cut 4 bases from V and 7 bases from J, with 19 bases between. CDR3 region: CASSSRLGLGWTQYF. CDR3 coding DNA: TGTGCCAGCAGCTCGCGACTGGGCCTGGGTTGGACCCAGTACTTC.

This clonotype was found a few times. This chain uses TRBV12-3 or TRBV12-4 with TRBJ2-7; D is possibly TRBD1 (5 bases). Trimming cost V 3 bases and J 4 bases, with 7 bases left between them. The CDR3 totals 12 residues. The CDR3 DNA sequence: TGTGCCAGCAGTTTCGCAGGGTACGAGCAGTACTTC. Its translation: CASSFAGYEQYF.

V is TRBV7-3 and J is TRBJ1-1, with a possible D match to TRBD1 (6 bases). The germline CDR1 and CDR2 sequences are SGHTA and FQGTGA. This CDR3 has 14 amino acids. V was trimmed by 5 bases and J by 5 bases, leaving 15 bases between them. The CDR3 reads CASSPPGDPTEAFF. The CDR3 DNA is TGTGCCAGCAGCCCACCAGGGGACCCAACTGAAGCTTTCTTT.

The chain links TRBV20-1 to TRBJ1-4, with 9 bases fitting TRBD1. Germline V lookup: CDR1 DFQATT, CDR2 SNEGSKA (reference sequence). The V segment lost 0 bases and the J segment 12 bases; nucleotides outside the gene matches: 8. This CDR3 region has 14 residues. DNA for the CDR3: TGCAGTGCTAGAGAGTGGACAGGGGCTCGGGAACTGTTTTTT. Translated: CSAREWTGARELFF.